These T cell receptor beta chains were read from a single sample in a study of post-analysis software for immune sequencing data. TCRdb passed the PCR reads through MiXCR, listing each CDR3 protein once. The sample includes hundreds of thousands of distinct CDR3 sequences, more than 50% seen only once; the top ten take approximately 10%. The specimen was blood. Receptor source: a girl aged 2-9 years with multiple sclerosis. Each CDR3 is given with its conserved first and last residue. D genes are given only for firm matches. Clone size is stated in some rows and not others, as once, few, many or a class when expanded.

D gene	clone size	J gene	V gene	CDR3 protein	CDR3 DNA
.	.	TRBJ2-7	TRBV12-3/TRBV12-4	CASSPTTGLYEQYF	TGTGCCAGCAGTCCTACCACAGGCTTGTACGAGCAGTACTTC
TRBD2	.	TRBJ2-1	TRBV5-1	CASSSGGLAGGGNEQFF	TGCGCCAGCAGCTCTGGGGGACTAGCGGGAGGCGGCAATGAGCAGTTCTTC
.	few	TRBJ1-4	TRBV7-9	CASSPSRGVATNEKLFF	TGTGCCAGCAGCCCATCCCGCGGGGTAGCAACTAATGAAAAACTGTTTTTT
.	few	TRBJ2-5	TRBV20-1	CRKGRASQETQYF	TGCAGGAAAGGTAGAGCTTCTCAAGAGACCCAGTACTTC
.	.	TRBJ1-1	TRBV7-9	CASSLVPEEGAFF	TGTGCCAGCAGCTTAGTCCCGGAGGAAGGGGCTTTCTTT
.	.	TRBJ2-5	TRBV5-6	CASKGTEETQYF	TGTGCCAGCAAAGGAACGGAAGAGACCCAGTACTTC
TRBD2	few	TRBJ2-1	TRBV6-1	CASSASQTSAEQFF	TGTGCCAGCAGTGCTTCTCAGACTAGCGCCGAGCAGTTCTTC
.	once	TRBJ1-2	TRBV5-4	CTSSSDSYGYTF	TGTACCAGCAGCTCCGACAGCTATGGCTACACCTTC
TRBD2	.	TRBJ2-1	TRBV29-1	CSVSTSGSHNERFF	TGCAGCGTTTCTACTAGCGGGAGCCACAATGAGCGGTTCTTC
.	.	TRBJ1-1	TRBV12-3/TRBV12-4	CASTLGRGITEAFF	TGTGCCAGCACTCTGGGGCGGGGGATCACTGAAGCTTTCTTT
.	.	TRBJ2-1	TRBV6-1	CASSEEEYNEQFF	TGTGCCAGCAGTGAAGAGGAATACAATGAGCAGTTCTTC
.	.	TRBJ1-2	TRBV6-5	CASISGGPYGYTF	TGTGCCAGCATATCGGGGGGGCCCTATGGCTACACCTTC
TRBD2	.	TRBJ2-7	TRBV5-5	CASSTTLAGISYEQYF	TGTGCCAGCAGCACCACCCTAGCGGGGATCTCCTACGAGCAGTACTTC
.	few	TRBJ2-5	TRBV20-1	CSASRGEAAPQYF	TGCAGTGCTAGTCGTGGTGAGGCCGCCCCCCAGTACTTC
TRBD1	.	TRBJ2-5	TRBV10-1	CASSEDREETQYF	TGCGCCAGCAGTGAAGACAGGGAAGAGACCCAGTACTTC
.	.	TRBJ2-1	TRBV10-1	CASSEHGGGSDEQFF	TGCGCCAGCAGTGAGCATGGAGGGGGAAGCGATGAGCAGTTCTTC
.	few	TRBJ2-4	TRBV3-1	CASSQRTRGKENIQYF	TGTGCCAGCAGCCAACGGACAAGGGGAAAGGAAAACATTCAGTACTTC
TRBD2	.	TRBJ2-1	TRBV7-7	CASSLGLAEETQFF	TGTGCTAGCAGCTTGGGGCTAGCGGAAGAGACCCAGTTCTTC
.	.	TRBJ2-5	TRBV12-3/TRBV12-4	CAIRDKVEETQYF	TGTGCCATCAGAGATAAAGTAGAAGAGACCCAGTACTTC
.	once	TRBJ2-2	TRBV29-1	CSAPTDTNTGELFF	TGCAGCGCTCCGACAGATACGAACACCGGGGAGCTGTTTTTT
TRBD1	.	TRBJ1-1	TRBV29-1	CSVRGQGATEAFF	TGCAGCGTGCGGGGACAGGGTGCCACTGAAGCTTTCTTT
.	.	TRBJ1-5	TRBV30	CAWSFPGHYQPQHF	TGTGCCTGGAGTTTCCCGGGACACTATCAGCCCCAGCATTTT
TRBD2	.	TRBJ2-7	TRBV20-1	CSARLRGRYEQYF	TGCAGTGCTAGGCTCCGCGGGAGATACGAGCAGTACTTC
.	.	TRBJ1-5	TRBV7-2	CASGLEEWGNQPQHF	TGTGCCAGCGGGCTGGAGGAGTGGGGCAATCAGCCCCAGCATTTT
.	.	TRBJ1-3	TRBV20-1	CSASYWSGGSGNTIYF	TGCAGTGCTAGTTATTGGTCTGGGGGCTCTGGAAACACCATATATTTT
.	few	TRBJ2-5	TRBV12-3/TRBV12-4	CASSGGDNQETQYF	TGTGCCAGCAGTGGGGGGGACAACCAAGAGACCCAGTACTTC
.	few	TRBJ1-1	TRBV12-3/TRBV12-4	CASRWTDNTEAFF	TGTGCCAGCAGGTGGACAGACAACACTGAAGCTTTCTTT
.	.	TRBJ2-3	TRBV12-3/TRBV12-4	CASSFRPEQEDHTQYF	TGTGCCAGCAGTTTTAGGCCTGAACAGGAGGACCATACGCAGTATTTT
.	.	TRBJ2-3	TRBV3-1	CASSQSLATQYF	TGTGCCAGCAGCCAATCTCTAGCAACGCAGTATTTT
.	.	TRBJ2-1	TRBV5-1	CASSLAGGASYNEQFF	TGCGCCAGCAGCTTGGCCGGAGGTGCTTCCTACAATGAGCAGTTCTTC
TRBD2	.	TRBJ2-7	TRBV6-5	CASSLRLASPYEQYF	TGTGCCAGCAGTCTACGACTAGCTAGTCCCTACGAGCAGTACTTC
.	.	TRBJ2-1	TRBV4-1	CASSQTTVLDEQFF	TGCGCCAGCAGCCAAACTACCGTCCTAGATGAGCAGTTCTTC
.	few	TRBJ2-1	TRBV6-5	CASSPNLVEQFF	TGTGCCAGCAGTCCCAACTTAGTAGAGCAGTTCTTC
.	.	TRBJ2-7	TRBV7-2	CASSPWEALWGEQYF	TGTGCCAGCAGCCCCTGGGAGGCCCTCTGGGGGGAGCAGTACTTC
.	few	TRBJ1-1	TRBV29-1	CSVESRGADGNTEAFF	TGCAGCGTTGAGTCCAGGGGCGCGGATGGAAACACTGAAGCTTTCTTT
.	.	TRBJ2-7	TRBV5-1	CASSLATGNEQYF	TGCGCCAGCAGCTTGGCCACGGGGAACGAGCAGTACTTC
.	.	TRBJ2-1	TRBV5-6	CASSLGVGIEQFF	TGTGCCAGCAGCTTGGGGGTGGGAATTGAGCAGTTCTTC
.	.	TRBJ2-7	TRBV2	CAIRRADRDGYF	TGTGCCATCAGGCGTGCTGACCGAGACGGGTACTTC
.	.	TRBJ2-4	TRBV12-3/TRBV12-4	CASGPGHKNIQYF	TGTGCCAGCGGACCGGGACATAAAAACATTCAGTACTTC
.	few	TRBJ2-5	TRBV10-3	CAISHRDNQETQYF	TGTGCCATCAGCCACCGGGACAATCAAGAGACCCAGTACTTC
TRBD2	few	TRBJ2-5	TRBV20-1	CSATPLAGDPETQYF	TGCAGTGCAACACCACTAGCGGGAGATCCGGAGACCCAGTACTTC
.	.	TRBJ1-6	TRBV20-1	CSASVKQGLDSPLHF	TGCAGTGCCAGCGTAAAACAGGGTCTGGATTCACCCCTCCACTTT
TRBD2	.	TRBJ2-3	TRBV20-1	CSAGQRESTDTQYF	TGCAGTGCCGGCCAGCGGGAGTCCACAGATACGCAGTATTTT
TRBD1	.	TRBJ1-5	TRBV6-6	CASTFGQESQPQHF	TGTGCCAGCACCTTTGGACAGGAAAGTCAGCCCCAGCATTTT
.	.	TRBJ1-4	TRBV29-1	CSAGRSTNEKLFF	TGCAGCGCCGGACGATCAACTAATGAAAAACTGTTTTTT
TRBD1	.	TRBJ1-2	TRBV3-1	CASSILPDRDGYTF	TGTGCCAGCAGCATCCTCCCAGACAGGGACGGCTACACCTTC
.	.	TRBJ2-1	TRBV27	CASSLGDGSSYNEQFF	TGTGCCAGCAGTTTAGGCGACGGTAGCTCCTACAATGAGCAGTTCTTC
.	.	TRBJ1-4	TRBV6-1	CASSEAHRATNEKLFF	TGTGCCAGCAGTGAAGCGCACAGGGCAACTAATGAAAAACTGTTTTTT
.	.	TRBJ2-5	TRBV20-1	CSAESGGSLEETQYF	TGCAGTGCAGAATCGGGGGGCAGTTTGGAAGAGACCCAGTACTTC
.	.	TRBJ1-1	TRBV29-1	CSVGEGGMNTEAFF	TGCAGTGTTGGGGAGGGGGGCATGAACACTGAAGCTTTCTTT
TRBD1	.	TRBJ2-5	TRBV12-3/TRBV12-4	CASSGGQARWETQYF	TGTGCCAGCAGTGGGGGACAGGCCCGCTGGGAGACCCAGTACTTC
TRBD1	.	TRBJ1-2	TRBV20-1	CSATDRGLDGCTF	TGCAGTGCCACGGACAGGGGGCTCGATGGCTGCACCTTC
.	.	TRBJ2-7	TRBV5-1	CASSLGVEYEQYF	TGCGCCAGCAGCTTGGGGGTGGAGTACGAGCAGTACTTC